This passage covers 10 T cell receptor beta chains from one sample sequenced in a study of T cells in Graves' hyperthyroidism and ophthalmopathy. TCR beta CDR3 regions were amplified from RNA. First-round RT-PCR of the TCR CDR3 relied on the HTBI primer set. TCRdb redid the calling of the multiplex PCR reads with MiXCR, one entry per CDR3 protein. Altogether 200,000 or so distinct CDR3 sequences are present, about 15% being singletons, with the ten largest covering 53%. Sequencing was carried out using blood. These TCRs come from a woman aged 50 to 60 with Graves' hyperthyroidism.

A few counts support this clonotype. At one end, the junction sequence differs from germline, possibly due to a read error. V is TRBV5-4 and J is TRBJ2-3; 9 positions agree with TRBD2. The CDR3 loop spans 14 amino acids. Germline lookup yields CDR1 SGHNT and CDR2 YYREEE (reference sequence). This chain's CDR3 is CASSPGTSRDTQYF. In DNA form, the CDR3 reads TGTGCCAGCAGTCCCGGGACTAGCAGAGATACGCAGTATTTT.

This clonotype was recorded a few times. One base away lies a much larger clone, so this may be a sequencing read error. The chain recombines TRBV24-1 with TRBJ1-5; 9 nucleotides line up with TRBD1. Per the germline V gene, CDR1 is KGHDR and CDR2 is SFDVKD. The CDR3 has 15 amino acids. CDR3 residues: CATSGGTGTVQPRHF. DNA for the CDR3: TGTGCCACCAGTGGGGGGACAGGGACAGTTCAGCCCCGGCATTTT.

The CDR3 DNA sequence: TGCAGTGCCGGGAGCGATACGCAGTATTTT. Encoded protein: CSAGSDTQYF. The J gene is TRBJ2-3, the V gene TRBV20-1; D possibly corresponds to TRBD2 (6 bases). The CDR3 spans 10 residues. Germline assignment: CDR1 DFQATT and CDR2 SNEGSKA (reference sequence). The V and J ends lost 6 bases and 6 bases respectively, with 7 bases between them.

The chain couples TRBV12-3 or TRBV12-4 to TRBJ1-5, with D possibly being TRBD1 (6 bases). The V end lost 3 bases, the J end lost 0 bases, and 18 bases lay between the germline ends. The CDR3 totals 18 residues. This CDR3 reads CASSLTRGPVYSNQPQHF. The CDR3 DNA is TGTGCCAGCAGTTTGACTCGGGGGCCCGTCTATAGCAATCAGCCCCAGCATTTT.

There are many counts of this clonotype. The rearrangement links TRBV12-3 or TRBV12-4 to TRBJ2-3; TRBD2 matches 12 bases. This CDR3 comprises 17 residues. The junction had 3 bases not matched to a gene; V was cut back by 2 bases and J by 0 bases. The DNA of the CDR3 is TGTGCCAGCAGTTTACTAGCGGGAGGGCCAAGCACAGATACGCAGTATTTT. It yields the protein CASSLLAGGPSTDTQYF.

This chain links TRBV20-1 with TRBJ2-7, with D possibly TRBD1 on 5 matching bases. V was cut by 7 bases and J by 5 bases, with 12 bases left in between. The germline CDR1 and CDR2 sequences are DFQATT and SNEGSKA (reference sequence). The CDR3 contains 11 residues. The CDR3 bases are TGCAGTGGGGTCTGGGGCAACGAGCAGTACTTC. Its translation: CSGVWGNEQYF.

The chain carries TRBV24-1 and TRBJ2-7; 8 bases are shared with TRBD1. This CDR3 comprises 16 residues. Unmatched junction bases numbered 9, after V lost 3 bases and J lost 3 bases. Germline V gene data show CDR1 as KGHDR and CDR2 as SFDVKD. The CDR3 spells CATSDTKTGGNYEQYF. DNA for the CDR3: TGTGCCACCAGTGATACTAAAACAGGGGGGAACTACGAGCAGTACTTC.

This clonotype was observed at least ten times. This sequence joins TRBV6-2 or TRBV6-3 and TRBJ2-7; 8 bases line up with TRBD2. Trimming removed 6 bases from V and 3 bases from J; junction bases left unmatched: 10. The CDR3 has 15 amino acids. Germline CDR1 reads MNHEY; CDR2 reads SVGEGT. CDR3 protein: CASSLKLAANYEQYF. The CDR3 DNA reads TGTGCCAGCAGCCTGAAACTAGCGGCAAACTACGAGCAGTACTTC.

The chain combines TRBV4-2 with TRBJ1-3; D unclear. Germline V lookup: CDR1 LGHNA, CDR2 YNFKEQ. The CDR3 is 17 amino acids. V lost 0 bases and J lost 0, with 12 bases in between. DNA for the CDR3: TGTGCCAGCAGCCAAGAAGGAAGCGGGAGCTCTGGAAACACCATATATTTT. Protein: CASSQEGSGSSGNTIYF.

The sample holds many counts of this clonotype. V and J are TRBV12-3 or TRBV12-4 and TRBJ2-1; 7 bases agree with TRBD2. The CDR3 is 15 amino acids. Germline trimming cut 8 bases from V and 5 bases from J; bases unmatched to any gene: 12. The CDR3 loop is CASSAHASGNNEQFF. CDR3 DNA: TGTGCCAGCTCAGCCCATGCTAGCGGCAACAATGAGCAGTTCTTC.